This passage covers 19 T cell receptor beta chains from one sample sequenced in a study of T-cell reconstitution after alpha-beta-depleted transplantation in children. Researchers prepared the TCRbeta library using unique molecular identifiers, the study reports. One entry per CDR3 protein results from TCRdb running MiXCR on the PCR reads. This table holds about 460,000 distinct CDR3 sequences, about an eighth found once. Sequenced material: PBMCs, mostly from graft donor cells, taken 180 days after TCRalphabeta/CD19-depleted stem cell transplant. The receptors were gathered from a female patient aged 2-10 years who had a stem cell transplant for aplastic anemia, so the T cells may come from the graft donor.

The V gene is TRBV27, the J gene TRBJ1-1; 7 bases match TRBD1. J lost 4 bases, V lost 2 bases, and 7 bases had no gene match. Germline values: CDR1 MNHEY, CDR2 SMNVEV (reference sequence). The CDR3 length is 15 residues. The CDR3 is CASSLTPGGGTEAFF. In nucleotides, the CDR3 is TGTGCCAGCAGTTTAACCCCAGGGGGAGGCACTGAAGCTTTCTTT.

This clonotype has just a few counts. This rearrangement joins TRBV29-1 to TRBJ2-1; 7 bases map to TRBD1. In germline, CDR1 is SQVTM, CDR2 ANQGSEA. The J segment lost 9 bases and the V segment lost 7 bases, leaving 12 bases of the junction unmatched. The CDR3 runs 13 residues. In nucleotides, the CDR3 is TGCAGCGCCAGACAGGGCGTCTATGGTGAGCAGTTCTTC. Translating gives CSARQGVYGEQFF.

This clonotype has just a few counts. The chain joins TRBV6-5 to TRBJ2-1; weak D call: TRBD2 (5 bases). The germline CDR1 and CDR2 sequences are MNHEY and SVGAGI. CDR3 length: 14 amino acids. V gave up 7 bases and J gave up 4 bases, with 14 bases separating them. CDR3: CASIRGNGYNEQFF. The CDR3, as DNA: TGTGCCAGCATACGAGGGAATGGGTACAATGAGCAGTTCTTC.

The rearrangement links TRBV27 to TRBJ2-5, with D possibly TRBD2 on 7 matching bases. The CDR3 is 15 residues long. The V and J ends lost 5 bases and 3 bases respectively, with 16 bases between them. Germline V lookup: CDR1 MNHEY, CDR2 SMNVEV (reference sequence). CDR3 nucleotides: TGTGCCAGCAGTGGGGGGGGGGCTGGCGAAGAGACCCAGTACTTC. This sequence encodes CASSGGGAGEETQYF.

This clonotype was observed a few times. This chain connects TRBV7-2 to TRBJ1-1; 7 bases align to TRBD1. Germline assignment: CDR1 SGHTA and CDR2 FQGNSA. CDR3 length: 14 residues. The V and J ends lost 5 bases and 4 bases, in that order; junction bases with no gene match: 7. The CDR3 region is CASSTQTGVTEAFF. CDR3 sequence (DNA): TGTGCCAGCAGCACACAAACAGGGGTCACTGAAGCTTTCTTT. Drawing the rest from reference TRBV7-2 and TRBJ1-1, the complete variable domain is GAGVSQSPSNKVTEKGKDVELRCDPISGHTALYWYRQSLGQGLEFLIYFQGNSAPDKSGLPSDRFSAERTGGSVSTLTIQRTQQEDSAVYLCASSTQTGVTEAFFGQGTRLTVV.

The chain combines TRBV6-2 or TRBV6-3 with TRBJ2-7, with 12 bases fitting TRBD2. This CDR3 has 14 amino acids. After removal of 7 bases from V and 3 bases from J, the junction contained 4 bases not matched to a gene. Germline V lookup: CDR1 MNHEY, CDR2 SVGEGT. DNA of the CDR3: TGTGCCAGCACTCGGACTAGCGGGATCTACGAGCAGTACGTC. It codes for CASTRTSGIYEQYV.

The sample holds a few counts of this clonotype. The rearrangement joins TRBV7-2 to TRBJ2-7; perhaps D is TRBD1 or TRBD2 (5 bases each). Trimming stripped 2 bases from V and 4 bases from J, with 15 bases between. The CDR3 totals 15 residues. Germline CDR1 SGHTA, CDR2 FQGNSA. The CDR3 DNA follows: TGTGCCAGCAGCTTAACCGGGGCTCGGGGATACGAGCAGTACGTC. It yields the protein CASSLTGARGYEQYV.

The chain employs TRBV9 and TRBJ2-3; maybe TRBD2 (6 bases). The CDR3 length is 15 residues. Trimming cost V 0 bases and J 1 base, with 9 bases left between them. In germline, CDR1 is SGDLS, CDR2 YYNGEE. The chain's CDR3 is CASSVAPGGTDTQYF. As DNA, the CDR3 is TGTGCCAGCAGCGTAGCGCCGGGAGGCACAGATACGCAGTATTTT.

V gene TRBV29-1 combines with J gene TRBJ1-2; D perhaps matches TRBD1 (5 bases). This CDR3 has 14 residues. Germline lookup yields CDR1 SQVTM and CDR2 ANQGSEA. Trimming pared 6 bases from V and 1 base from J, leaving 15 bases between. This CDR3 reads CSVASGGGNYGYTF. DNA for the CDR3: TGCAGCGTCGCATCTGGGGGGGGTAACTATGGCTACACCTTC.

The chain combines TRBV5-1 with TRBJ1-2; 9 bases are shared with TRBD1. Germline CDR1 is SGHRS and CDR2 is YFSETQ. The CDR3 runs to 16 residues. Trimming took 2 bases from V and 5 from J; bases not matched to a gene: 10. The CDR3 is CASSFVPGQGGYGYTF. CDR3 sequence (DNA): TGCGCCAGCAGCTTCGTCCCGGGACAGGGAGGGTATGGCTACACCTTC.

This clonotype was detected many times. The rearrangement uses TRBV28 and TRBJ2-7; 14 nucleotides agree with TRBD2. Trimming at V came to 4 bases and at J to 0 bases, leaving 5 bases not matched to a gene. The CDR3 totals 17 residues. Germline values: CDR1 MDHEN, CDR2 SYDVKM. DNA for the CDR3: TGTGCCAGCAGTTCCGGACTAGCGGGAGGACCCTCCTACGAGCAGTACTTC. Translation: CASSSGLAGGPSYEQYF. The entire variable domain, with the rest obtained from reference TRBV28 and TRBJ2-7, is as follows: DVKVTQSSRYLVKRTGEKVFLECVQDMDHENMFWYRQDPGLGLRLIYFSYDVKMKEKGDIPEGYSVSREKKERFSLILESASTNQTSMYLCASSSGLAGGPSYEQYFGPGTRLTVT.

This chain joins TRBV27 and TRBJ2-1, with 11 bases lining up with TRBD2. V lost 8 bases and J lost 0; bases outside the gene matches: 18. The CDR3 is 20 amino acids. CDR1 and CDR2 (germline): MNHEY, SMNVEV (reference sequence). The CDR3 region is CASWTKTGLAGASSYNEQFF. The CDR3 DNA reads TGTGCCAGCTGGACGAAGACCGGACTAGCGGGCGCGAGCTCCTACAATGAGCAGTTCTTC.

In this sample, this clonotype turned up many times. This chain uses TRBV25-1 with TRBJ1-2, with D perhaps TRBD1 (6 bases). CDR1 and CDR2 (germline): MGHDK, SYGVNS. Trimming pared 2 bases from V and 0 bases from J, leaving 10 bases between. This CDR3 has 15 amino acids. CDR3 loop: CASSEGGPANYGYTF. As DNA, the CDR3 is TGTGCCAGCAGTGAAGGGGGGCCGGCTAACTATGGCTACACCTTC.

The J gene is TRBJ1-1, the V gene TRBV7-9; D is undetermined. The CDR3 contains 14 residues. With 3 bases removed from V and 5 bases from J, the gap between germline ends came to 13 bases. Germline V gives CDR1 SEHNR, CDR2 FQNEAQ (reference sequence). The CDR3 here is CASSFDTLSTEAFF. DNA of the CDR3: TGTGCCAGCAGCTTTGACACCCTGAGTACTGAAGCTTTCTTT.

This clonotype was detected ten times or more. CDR3 protein: CSVERRETQYF. CDR3 nucleotides: TGCAGCGTCGAGCGTCGGGAGACCCAGTACTTC. This chain links TRBV29-1 with TRBJ2-5; D is unresolved. The germline V gene encodes CDR1 SQVTM and CDR2 ANQGSEA. The CDR3 runs to 11 residues. V lost 6 bases and J 5 bases, leaving 10 bases between the germline ends.

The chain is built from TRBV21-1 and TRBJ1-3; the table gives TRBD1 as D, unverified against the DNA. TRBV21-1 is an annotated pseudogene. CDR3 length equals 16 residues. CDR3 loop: CASSKRGRSSGNTIYF. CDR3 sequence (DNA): TGTGCCAGCAGCAAAAGGGGGCGCAGCTCTGGAAACACCATATATTTT.

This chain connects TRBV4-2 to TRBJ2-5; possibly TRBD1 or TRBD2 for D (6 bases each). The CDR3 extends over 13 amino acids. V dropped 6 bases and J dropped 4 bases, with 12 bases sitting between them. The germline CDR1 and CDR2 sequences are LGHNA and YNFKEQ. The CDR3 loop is CASRRGEGETQYF. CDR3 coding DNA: TGTGCCAGCAGAAGGGGGGAAGGAGAGACCCAGTACTTC.

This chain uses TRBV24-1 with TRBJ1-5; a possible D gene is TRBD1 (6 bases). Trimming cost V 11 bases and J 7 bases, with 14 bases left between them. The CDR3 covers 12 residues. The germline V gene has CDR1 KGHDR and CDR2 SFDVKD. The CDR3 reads CASGTQGQPQHF. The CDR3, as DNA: TGTGCCAGCGGGACGCAGGGGCAGCCCCAGCATTTT.

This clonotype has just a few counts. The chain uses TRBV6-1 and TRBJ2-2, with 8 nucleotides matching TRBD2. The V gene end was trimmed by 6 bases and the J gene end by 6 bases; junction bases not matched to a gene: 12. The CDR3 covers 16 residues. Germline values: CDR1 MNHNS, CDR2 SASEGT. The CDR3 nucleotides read TGTGCCAGCAGCCGTGGACTAGCTCTCGGGGCCGGGGAGCTGTTTTTT. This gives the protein CASSRGLALGAGELFF.